Listed below are T cell receptor beta chains from one sample, sequenced in a study of T-cell reconstitution after alpha-beta-depleted transplantation in children. Via MiXCR, TCRdb re-called the PCR reads, giving one row per CDR3 protein. The sample includes over 550,000 distinct CDR3 sequences, about 11% of them seen just once. The sample was PBMCs from the stem cell graft donor, taken from the stem cell graft. These receptors were obtained from a human donor who donated a stem cell graft to a child with acute myeloid leukemia. Each CDR3 is given with its conserved first and last residue. D genes are given only for firm matches. Some rows have no size entry. The others give once, few or many, or a class for an expanded clone.

V gene	D gene	J gene	clone size	CDR3 DNA	CDR3 protein
TRBV19	NA	TRBJ2-7	NA	TGTGCCAGTAGTATCTCCCGAGGTTACGAGCAGTACTTC	CASSISRGYEQYF
TRBV7-8	TRBD1	TRBJ2-2	few	TGTGCCAGCAGCTTAGAGGGGGCGCGCACCGGGGAGCTGTTTTTT	CASSLEGARTGELFF
TRBV18	TRBD2	TRBJ2-5	few	TGTGCCAGCTCACCTATAGGGACTAGCGGGACAACCCAGCAAGAGACCCAGTACTTC	CASSPIGTSGTTQQETQYF
TRBV20-1	NA	TRBJ2-7	few	TGCAGTGCCAAAGGCGGGACGTGGATTTTGAACGAGCAGTACTTC	CSAKGGTWILNEQYF
TRBV20-1	NA	TRBJ2-7	many	TGCAGTGCCCTACCTACTTTGACTATTCACGAGCAGTACTTC	CSALPTLTIHEQYF
TRBV9	TRBD1	TRBJ1-2	NA	TGTGCCAGCAGCCGGACAGGGGTAGGTGGCTACACCTTC	CASSRTGVGGYTF
TRBV27	TRBD2	TRBJ2-1	few	TGTGCCAGCAGTTTATACGCTAGCGGGAGTGTAGATAAAAATGAGCAGTTCTTC	CASSLYASGSVDKNEQFF
TRBV20-1	NA	TRBJ2-7	NA	TGCAGTGCAGAGGCCGGGGGCGGCTACGAGCAGTACTTC	CSAEAGGGYEQYF
TRBV20-1	NA	TRBJ2-3	many	TGCAGTGTCCAGTCTACCCGGGCAGATACGCAGTATTTT	CSVQSTRADTQYF
TRBV9	TRBD2	TRBJ2-7	few	TGTGCCAGCAGCGTCGGGGTAGGGCTAGCGGGAGGTTCGCGCTACGAGCAGTACTTC	CASSVGVGLAGGSRYEQYF
TRBV28	TRBD1	TRBJ1-2	many	TGTGCCAGCAGCTCCCTTGACAGGGAAGGCTACACCTTC	CASSSLDREGYTF
TRBV18	TRBD1	TRBJ2-4	few	TGTGCCAGCTCACGGGGGACAGACCTAGCCAAAAACATTCAGTACTTC	CASSRGTDLAKNIQYF
TRBV10-3	NA	TRBJ2-1	few	TGTGCCATCACCGAGCGGAAAGCATCCTACAATGAGCAGTTCTTC	CAITERKASYNEQFF
TRBV20-1	TRBD2	TRBJ2-5	many	TGCAGTGCTCAGACTAGCGGGGGCCAAGAGACCCAGTACTTC	CSAQTSGGQETQYF
TRBV6-5	TRBD1	TRBJ2-7	many	TGTGCCAGCAAACCGGGACAGGGTTCGGTCGAGCAGTACTTC	CASKPGQGSVEQYF
TRBV20-1	TRBD2	TRBJ2-7	many	TGCAGTTGGACTAGACCGGGAACCTCCTACGAGCAGTACTTC	CSWTRPGTSYEQYF